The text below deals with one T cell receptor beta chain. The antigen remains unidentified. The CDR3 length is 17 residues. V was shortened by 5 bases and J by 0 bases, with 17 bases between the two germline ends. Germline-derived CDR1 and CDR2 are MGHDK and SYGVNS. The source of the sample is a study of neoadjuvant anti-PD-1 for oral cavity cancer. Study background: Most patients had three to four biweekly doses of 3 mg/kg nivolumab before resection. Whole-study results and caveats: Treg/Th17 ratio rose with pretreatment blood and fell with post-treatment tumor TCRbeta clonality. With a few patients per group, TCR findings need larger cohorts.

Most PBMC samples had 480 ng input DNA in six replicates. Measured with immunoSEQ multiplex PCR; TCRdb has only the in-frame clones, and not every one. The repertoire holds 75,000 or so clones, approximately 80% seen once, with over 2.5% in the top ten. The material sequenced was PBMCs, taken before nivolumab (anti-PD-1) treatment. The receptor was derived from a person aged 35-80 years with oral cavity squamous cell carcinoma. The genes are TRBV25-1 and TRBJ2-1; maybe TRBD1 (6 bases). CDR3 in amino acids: CASSPDFSGVSYNEQFF. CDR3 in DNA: TGTGCCAGCAGTCCCGACTTTTCAGGGGTCTCCTACAATGAGCAGTTCTTC.